This is a list of T cell receptor beta chains from one sample in a study of blood T cell repertoires in COVID-19. The protocol was immunoSEQ multiplex PCR, while the TCRdb copy is restricted to in-frame clones and leaves out a portion. Of about 47,000 clones listed, around 86% are singletons. Material for sequencing was peripheral blood. The source of these receptors is a man aged 60 to 75 with active COVID-19. CDR3s include the opening cysteine and the closing phenylalanine or tryptophan. D genes are given only for firm matches. For some rows the clone size is stated as once, few or many, or as a class when expanded; others skip it.

>TRBJ2-3|TRBV3-1/TRBV3-2|-|TRBD1
CASSHDRATTDTQYF
TGTGCCAGCAGCCACGACAGGGCCACCACAGATACGCAGTATTTT
>TRBJ2-3|TRBV18|-|-
CASSPGAVTDTQYF
TGTGCCAGCTCACCGGGGGCAGTCACAGATACGCAGTATTTT
>TRBJ2-2|TRBV5-4|-|-
CASSLGRDRANTGELFF
TGTGCCAGCAGCTTGGGCCGGGATAGGGCGAACACCGGGGAGCTGTTTTTT
>TRBJ1-5|TRBV4-2|-|-
CASSQFMNQPQHF
TGTGCCAGCAGCCAGTTTATGAATCAGCCCCAGCATTTT
>TRBJ2-7|TRBV29-1|-|TRBD2
CSVSTSGRTYEQYF
TGCAGCGTCTCCACTAGCGGGAGGACCTACGAGCAGTACTTC
>TRBJ2-7|TRBV1|-|-
CTSSRGKALF
TGCACCAGCAGCCGAGGTAAGGCTCTCTTC
>TRBJ2-1|TRBV19|-|-
CASSTNRVTYNEQFF
TGTGCCAGTAGTACCAACAGGGTAACCTACAATGAGCAGTTCTTC
>TRBJ2-2|TRBV9|-|-
CASSDTGLDTGELFF
TGTGCCAGCAGCGACACAGGGCTGGACACCGGGGAGCTGTTTTTT
>TRBJ2-3|TRBV19|-|-
CASSSSDQVTDTQYF
TGTGCCAGTAGCAGTAGCGACCAAGTGACAGATACGCAGTATTTT
>TRBJ2-3|TRBV4-1|-|-
CASSQEDTYAQYF
TGCGCCAGCAGCCAAGAGGACACTTACGCGCAGTATTTT
>TRBJ2-6|TRBV18|-|-
CASSPLGRSGANVLTF
TGTGCCAGCTCACCATTGGGCCGCTCTGGGGCCAACGTCCTGACTTTC
>TRBJ1-5|TRBV6-2/TRBV6-3|few|-
CASSSQGFLNQPQHF
TGTGCCAGCAGTTCCCAGGGGTTCTTGAATCAGCCCCAGCATTTT
>TRBJ2-7|TRBV5-1|-|-
CASSSTHEQYF
TGCGCCAGCAGCTCCACACACGAGCAGTACTTC
>TRBJ2-7|TRBV13|-|TRBD1
CASSPTGDEQYF
TGTGCCAGCAGCCCGACAGGGGACGAGCAGTACTTC
>TRBJ2-7|TRBV5-1|-|TRBD2
CASSWDYRLPGLGYEQYF
TGCGCCAGCAGCTGGGACTATAGGCTGCCGGGACTAGGTTACGAGCAGTACTTC
>TRBJ1-1|TRBV3-1/TRBV3-2|-|-
CASSRGATGNTEAFF
TGTGCCAGCAGCCGTGGGGCGACAGGGAACACTGAAGCTTTCTTT
>TRBJ2-7|TRBV9|once|TRBD2
CASSPLGTSGEEQYF
TGTGCCAGCAGCCCCCTCGGAACTAGCGGAGAAGAGCAGTACTTC
>TRBJ2-1|TRBV7-2|-|-
CASSSTRSSYNEQFF
TGTGCCAGCAGCTCGACTAGGAGCTCCTACAATGAGCAGTTCTTC
>TRBJ2-5|TRBV18|-|TRBD2
CASSPTSGGTDRGAQYF
TGTGCCAGCTCACCGACTAGCGGGGGGACAGACCGAGGGGCCCAGTACTTC
>TRBJ2-7|TRBV6-5|-|-
CASSTQDRPLYEQYF
TGTGCCAGCAGCACCCAAGACAGGCCCTTGTACGAGCAGTACTTC
>TRBJ2-7|TRBV4-1|-|-
CASSQDRSGSYEQYF
TGCGCCAGCAGCCAAGATCGTTCAGGGTCCTACGAGCAGTACTTC
>TRBJ1-2|TRBV9|-|-
CASSSNTRARGYTF
TGTGCCAGCAGCTCTAACACCAGGGCTCGTGGCTACACCTTC
>TRBJ1-2|TRBV19|-|-
CASTPTGSYGYTF
TGTGCCAGTACCCCGACAGGCTCCTATGGCTACACCTTC
>TRBJ2-1|TRBV12-5|once|-
CASGLVGAASSYNEQFF
TGTGCTAGTGGTTTGGTTGGAGCGGCCAGCTCCTACAATGAGCAGTTCTTC
>TRBJ2-1|TRBV11-3|once|TRBD2
CASSFGLAGFNEQFF
TGTGCCAGCAGCTTCGGACTAGCGGGGTTCAATGAGCAGTTCTTC
>TRBJ2-5|TRBV14|-|-
CASSQDRVVQETQYF
TGTGCCAGCAGCCAAGATCGGGTGGTACAAGAGACCCAGTACTTC
>TRBJ2-4|TRBV7-2|-|-
CASSYPFSQAKNIQYF
TGTGCCAGCAGCTACCCCTTCAGTCAAGCCAAAAACATTCAGTACTTC
>TRBJ2-3|TRBV12-5|-|TRBD2
CATLGGNTDTQYF
TGTGCTACCTTGGGGGGGAACACAGATACGCAGTATTTT
>TRBJ2-3|TRBV9|-|TRBD2
CASSAAGVTPITDTQYF
TGTGCCAGCAGCGCAGCGGGAGTCACTCCGATCACAGATACGCAGTATTTT
>TRBJ1-5|TRBV5-8|-|-
CASQPDAGHGLPQHF
TGTGCCAGCCAACCAGACGCGGGGCACGGGTTGCCCCAGCATTTT
>TRBJ1-2|TRBV28|-|TRBD1
CASSLGTAQAYGYTF
TGTGCCAGCAGTTTAGGGACAGCACAAGCCTATGGCTACACCTTC
>TRBJ1-2|TRBV28|-|-
CASSLIQGSLKRMGYTF
TGTGCCAGCAGTTTAATCCAGGGTTCCCTTAAAAGGATGGGCTACACCTTC
>TRBJ2-7|TRBV3-1/TRBV3-2|-|-
CASSQGGRGTYEQYF
TGTGCCAGCAGCCAAGGTGGTCGGGGAACCTACGAGCAGTACTTC